This entry lists 5 T cell receptor beta chains sequenced from one sample in a study of T cells after yellow fever vaccination. TCRdb re-analysed the 5' RACE reads in MiXCR, keeping a single row per CDR3 protein. The table has 95,000 to 150,000 distinct CDR3 sequences, 6% to 8% seen once. The material was CD4+ T cells sorted from PBMCs, obtained 10 days after the first yellow fever vaccination. The source of these receptors is a man between 18 and 35 years old who received the YFV17D yellow fever vaccine.

This clonotype turned up a few times. V gene TRBV6-2 or TRBV6-3 combines with J gene TRBJ2-1; D perhaps matches TRBD1 (5 bases). Germline assignment: CDR1 MNHEY and CDR2 SVGEGT. The V end lost 6 bases, the J end lost 4 bases, and 13 bases lay between the germline ends. The CDR3 consists of 14 residues. Here the CDR3 DNA reads TGTGCCAGCAGCTCCAATGGGGCTTACAATGAGCAGTTCTTC. Translating it yields CASSSNGAYNEQFF.

This clonotype was seen at least ten times. The chain couples TRBV3-1 to TRBJ1-1, with 8 nucleotides matching TRBD1. CDR1 is LGHDT and CDR2 is YNNKEL in the germline V gene (reference sequence). The V segment lost 4 bases and the J segment 5 bases; nucleotides outside the gene matches: 6. The CDR3 has 14 amino acids. The CDR3 is CASSPRGLGTEAFF. CDR3 sequence (DNA): TGTGCCAGCAGCCCCAGGGGGCTGGGGACTGAAGCTTTCTTT.

There are many counts of this clonotype. The chain recombines TRBV20-1 with TRBJ2-5; 10 positions agree with TRBD2. Germline V CDR1 and CDR2: DFQATT, SNEGSKA (reference sequence). This CDR3 comprises 15 residues. V dropped 0 bases and J dropped 7; count of bases not matched to a gene: 8. CDR3 nucleotide sequence: TGCAGTGCTAGAGATCCTAGCGGGGGCACCGGGACCCAGTACTTC. Its protein is CSARDPSGGTGTQYF.

This clonotype showed up just a few times. This rearrangement joins TRBV20-1 to TRBJ1-2; D might be TRBD1 (6 bases). Germline values: CDR1 DFQATT, CDR2 SNEGSKA (reference sequence). The CDR3 contains 13 residues. With 3 bases removed from V and 8 bases from J, the gap between germline ends came to 16 bases. CDR3 sequence: CSARATGNGGYTF. For the CDR3, the DNA is TGCAGTGCTAGGGCTACAGGGAATGGCGGCTACACCTTC.

The DNA of the CDR3 is TGTGCCAGCAGCCAAGATAGCCCTAGTTACCCAGATACGCAGTATTTT. Protein sequence: CASSQDSPSYPDTQYF. The gene calls are TRBV3-1 and TRBJ2-3; D call uncertain. Trimming took off 0 bases at V and 4 bases at J, with 14 bases between the two ends. This CDR3 comprises 16 residues. Germline V gene sequence: CDR1 LGHDT, CDR2 YNNKEL (reference sequence).